This TCR beta chain appears in the sequencing data of a study of T cell changes during pregnancy in multiple sclerosis. Generated by immunoSEQ multiplex PCR, the TCRdb table keeps only in-frame clones and is missing some. Among 75,000 to 100,000 clones listed, about 90% were seen once. The specimen was peripheral blood, collected after pregnancy. This receptor was identified in a female donor in good health, enrolled as a control in a pregnancy study.

CDR3 amino acids: CASSRWDSISGANVLTF. The CDR3, as DNA: TGCGCCAGCAGCCGTTGGGACAGCATCTCTGGGGCCAACGTCCTGACTTTC. The V and J genes are TRBV4-1 and TRBJ2-6; 7 nucleotides agree with TRBD1. Trimming cost V 4 bases and J 0 bases; bases outside gene matches: 6. Germline loops: CDR1 MGHRA, CDR2 YSYEKL. The CDR3 contains 17 residues.